Shown below are 8 T cell receptor beta chains from a single sample sequenced in a study of blood T cell repertoires in COVID-19. Data came from immunoSEQ multiplex PCR; TCRdb stores just in-frame clones and leaves some out. The repertoire holds around 300,000 clones, with about 89% as singletons. What was sequenced was PBMCs or T cells enriched from blood (not recorded which). The source is a woman under 40 who had recovered from COVID-19.

The rearrangement uses TRBV19 and TRBJ2-2, with D uncertain. The V end lost 1 base, the J end lost 4 bases, and 7 bases lay between the germline ends. The CDR3 length is 14 residues. The germline V gene encodes CDR1 LNHDA and CDR2 SQIVND (reference sequence). For the CDR3, the DNA is TGTGCCAGTAGTATAGGGGCAGTCACCGGGGAGCTGTTTTTT. Residues: CASSIGAVTGELFF.

As regards this clone: Other DNA sequences in this specimen translate into the identical CDR3. The CDR3 DNA sequence: TGTGCCAGCAGCTTAGATACGGGTAACTATGGCTACACCTTC. Its translation: CASSLDTGNYGYTF. This chain uses TRBV5-4 with TRBJ1-2; D unresolved. Germline assignment: CDR1 SGHNT and CDR2 YYREEE (reference sequence). Trimming shortened V by 2 bases and J by 1 base, and 9 bases separated the two germline ends. CDR3 length: 14 residues.

The chain employs TRBV6-1 and TRBJ1-5; the D gene is possibly TRBD1 (5 bases). The CDR3 has 13 residues. Trimming pared 0 bases from V and 6 bases from J, leaving 6 bases between. Germline V lookup: CDR1 MNHNS, CDR2 SASEGT. The CDR3 is CASSEAGGQPQHF. For the CDR3, the DNA is TGTGCCAGCAGTGAAGCCGGGGGTCAGCCCCAGCATTTT.

This sequence joins TRBV11-2 and TRBJ1-3, with TRBD1 matching 10 bases. With V trimmed by 5 bases and J by 4 bases, 11 bases remained unmatched. Germline V CDR1 and CDR2: SGHAT, FQNNGV. There are 17 residues in the CDR3. Here the CDR3 DNA reads TGTGCCAGCAGCCGTCGACAGGGGGCCCCCCCCGGAAACACCATATATTTT. It encodes CASSRRQGAPPGNTIYF.

This chain links TRBV19 with TRBJ1-2, with 7 bases that match TRBD1. V trimming: 3 bases; J trimming: 4 bases; junction bases outside the gene matches: 11. This CDR3 has 16 residues. In germline, CDR1 is LNHDA, CDR2 SQIVND (reference sequence). The CDR3 DNA reads as TGTGCCAGTAGTATCGAGACAGGGTTCGTCGGCTATGGCTACACCTTC. Its protein is CASSIETGFVGYGYTF.

The CDR3 coding sequence is TGTGCCAGCAGTTTCGACAGGATCTACGAGCAGTACTTC. Protein sequence: CASSFDRIYEQYF. This chain uses TRBV28 with TRBJ2-7; D possibly corresponds to TRBD1 (6 bases). CDR3 size: 13 residues. Trimming removed 3 bases from V and 3 bases from J, with 9 bases in between. Germline V CDR1 and CDR2: MDHEN, SYDVKM.

The chain joins TRBV30 to TRBJ2-7; TRBD2 matches at 9 bases. The CDR3 consists of 15 residues. Per the germline V gene, CDR1 is GTSNPN and CDR2 is SVGIG (reference sequence). Germline trimming cut 0 bases from V and 2 bases from J; bases unmatched to any gene: 5. The CDR3 region has the DNA TGTGCCTGGAGTGTAGGGCTAGCGGGACCCTACGAGCAGTACTTC. Protein: CAWSVGLAGPYEQYF.

The chain carries TRBV14 and TRBJ2-5; 8 bases are a match to TRBD1. The germline gives CDR1 SGHDN, CDR2 FVKESK. This CDR3 is 17 amino acids long. Trimming at V came to 1 base and at J to 1 base, leaving 8 bases not matched to a gene. The CDR3: CASSQGRGPATQETQYF. CDR3 bases: TGTGCCAGCAGCCAAGGCAGGGGGCCAGCCACCCAAGAGACCCAGTACTTC.